The TCR beta chain under discussion was sequenced for a study of blood T cells in healthy people across ages. The extraction recovered at least 5.5 micrograms of total RNA per sample. The V gene lost 2 bases and the J gene lost 5 bases, with 9 bases spanning the gap. The CDR3 is 13 residues long. CDR1 is MGHRA and CDR2 is YSYEKL in the germline V gene. A second about 7 to 11 cycle PCR used barcoded and J-beta primers. From the 5' RACE reads, TCRdb called clonotypes with MiXCR, one entry per CDR3 protein. The sample has hundreds of thousands of distinct CDR3 sequences, roughly 58% seen once; the top ten hold 30% to 40%.

J is TRBJ1-1 and V is TRBV4-1; D remains ambiguous. The receptor was isolated from a man aged 55 to 70 in good health. Material: blood. CDR3 region: CASSQNQSTEAFF. In DNA, the CDR3 is TGCGCCAGCAGCCAAAATCAGAGTACTGAAGCTTTCTTT.